This section outlines one T cell receptor (beta chain) sequence together with its context. As yet, its antigen is unknown. The data stem from a study of T-cell memory formation after mild COVID-19. Whole-study context: Across donors, TCR clusters were largely donor specific.

Regarding the study as a whole: Clones that contracted from day 15 to 85 were balanced CD4/CD8, while later expanders leaned CD4+.

Unmatched junction bases numbered 5, after V lost 3 bases and J lost 5 bases. Per the germline V gene, CDR1 is KGHSH and CDR2 is LQKENI. This CDR3 spans 14 amino acids. TCRdb used MiXCR to reprocess the 5' RACE reads, holding one entry per CDR3 protein. The table lists a few hundred thousand distinct CDR3 sequences, 20% of them singletons, with 21% in the top ten. This chain joins TRBV18 and TRBJ2-3; 7 bases map to TRBD1. Sequenced material: PBMCs or a T cell subset sorted from them (not recorded which). This receptor was taken from a man aged 18-30 years who had mild COVID-19 (a few samples of this study predate the infection). Cell type and time point are not known. CDR3 nucleotide sequence: TGTGCCAGCTCACCGGGACAGAGGATAGATACGCAGTATTTT. Translated: CASSPGQRIDTQYF.